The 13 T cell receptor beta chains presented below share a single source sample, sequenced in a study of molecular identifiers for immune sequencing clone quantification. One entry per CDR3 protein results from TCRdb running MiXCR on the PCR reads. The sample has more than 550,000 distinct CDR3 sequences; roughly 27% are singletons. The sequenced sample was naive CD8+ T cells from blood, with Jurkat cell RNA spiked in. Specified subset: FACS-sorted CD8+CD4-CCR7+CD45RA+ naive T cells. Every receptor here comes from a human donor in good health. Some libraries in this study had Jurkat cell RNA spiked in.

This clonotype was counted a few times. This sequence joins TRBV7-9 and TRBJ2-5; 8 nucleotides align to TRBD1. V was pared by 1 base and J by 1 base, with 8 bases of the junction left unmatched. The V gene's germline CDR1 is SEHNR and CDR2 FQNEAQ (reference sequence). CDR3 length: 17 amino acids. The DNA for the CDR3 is TGTGCCAGCAGCTTAGGTAAAAGGGACAGGTTCCAAGAGACCCAGTACTTC. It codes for CASSLGKRDRFQETQYF.

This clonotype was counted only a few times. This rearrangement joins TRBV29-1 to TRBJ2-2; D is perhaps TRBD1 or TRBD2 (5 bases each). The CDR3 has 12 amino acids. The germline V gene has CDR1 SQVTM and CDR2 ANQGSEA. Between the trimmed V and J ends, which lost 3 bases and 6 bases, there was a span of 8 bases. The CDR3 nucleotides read TGCAGCGTTGAGTTGGGGGCCGGGGAGCTGTTTTTT. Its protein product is CSVELGAGELFF.

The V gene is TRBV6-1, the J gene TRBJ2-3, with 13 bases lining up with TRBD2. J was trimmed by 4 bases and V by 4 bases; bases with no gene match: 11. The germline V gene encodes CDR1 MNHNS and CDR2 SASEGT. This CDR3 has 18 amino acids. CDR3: CASSVLAGGPINPDTQYF. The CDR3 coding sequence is TGTGCCAGCAGTGTACTAGCGGGGGGGCCGATTAATCCAGATACGCAGTATTTT.

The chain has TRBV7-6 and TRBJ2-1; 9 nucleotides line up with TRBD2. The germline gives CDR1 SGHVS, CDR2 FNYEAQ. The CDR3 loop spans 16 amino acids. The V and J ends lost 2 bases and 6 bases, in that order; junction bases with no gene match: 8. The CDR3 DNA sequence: TGTGCCAGCAGCTTACGGCGGGAGGGTGGTCTCAATGAGCAGTTCTTC. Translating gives CASSLRREGGLNEQFF. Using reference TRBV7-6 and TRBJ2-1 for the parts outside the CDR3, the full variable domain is GAGVSQSPRYKVTKRGQDVALRCDPISGHVSLYWYRQALGQGPEFLTYFNYEAQQDKSGLPNDRFSAERPEGSISTLTIQRTEQRDSAMYRCASSLRREGGLNEQFFGPGTRLTVL.

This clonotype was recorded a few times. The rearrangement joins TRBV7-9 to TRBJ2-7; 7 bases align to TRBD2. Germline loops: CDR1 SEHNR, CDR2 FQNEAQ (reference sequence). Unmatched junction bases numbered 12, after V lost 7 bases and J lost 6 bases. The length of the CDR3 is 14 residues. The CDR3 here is CASTVGTTSGEQYF. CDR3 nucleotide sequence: TGTGCCAGCACCGTCGGGACTACCAGCGGCGAGCAGTACTTC.

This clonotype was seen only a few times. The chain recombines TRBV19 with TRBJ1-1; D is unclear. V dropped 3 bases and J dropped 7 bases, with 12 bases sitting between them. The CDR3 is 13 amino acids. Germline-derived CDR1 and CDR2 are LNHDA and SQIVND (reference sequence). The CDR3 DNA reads TGTGCCAGTAGTATTGGCTTTTCGGATGAAGCTTTCTTT. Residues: CASSIGFSDEAFF.

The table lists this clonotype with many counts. CDR3 region: CASSQGQGAGMQETQYF. In DNA, the CDR3 is TGCGCCAGCAGCCAGGGACAGGGGGCTGGGATGCAAGAGACCCAGTACTTC. This chain links TRBV5-1 with TRBJ2-5; 12 bases line up with TRBD1. V was pared by 4 bases and J by 2 bases, with 9 bases of the junction left unmatched. CDR3 length equals 17 residues. Germline CDR1 and CDR2: SGHRS and YFSETQ.

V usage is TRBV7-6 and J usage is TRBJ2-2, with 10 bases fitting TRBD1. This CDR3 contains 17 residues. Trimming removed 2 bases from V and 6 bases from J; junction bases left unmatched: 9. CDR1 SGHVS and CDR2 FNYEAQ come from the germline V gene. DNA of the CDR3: TGTGCCAGCAGCTTAACCCCGGGACAGGGGTCCCCCGGGGAGCTGTTTTTT. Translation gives CASSLTPGQGSPGELFF.

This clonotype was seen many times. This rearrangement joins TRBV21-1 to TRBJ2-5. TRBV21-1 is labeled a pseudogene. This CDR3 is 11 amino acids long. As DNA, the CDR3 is TGTGCCAGCAGCAAACCAGAGACCCAGTACTTC. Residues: CASSKPETQYF.

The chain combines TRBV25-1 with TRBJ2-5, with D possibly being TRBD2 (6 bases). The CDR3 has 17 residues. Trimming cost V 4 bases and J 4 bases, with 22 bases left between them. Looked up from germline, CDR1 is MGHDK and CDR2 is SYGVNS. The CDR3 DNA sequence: TGTGCCAGCAGTGCCTACACAAGTGGGGGGTTCGGAGAGACCCAGTACTTC. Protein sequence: CASSAYTSGGFGETQYF.

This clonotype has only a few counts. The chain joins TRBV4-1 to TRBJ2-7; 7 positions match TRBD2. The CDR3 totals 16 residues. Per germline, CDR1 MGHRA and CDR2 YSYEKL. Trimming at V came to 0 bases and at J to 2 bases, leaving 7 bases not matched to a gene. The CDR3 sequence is CASSQDPIGGTYEQYF. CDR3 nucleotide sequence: TGCGCCAGCAGCCAAGATCCGATCGGGGGGACCTACGAGCAGTACTTC.

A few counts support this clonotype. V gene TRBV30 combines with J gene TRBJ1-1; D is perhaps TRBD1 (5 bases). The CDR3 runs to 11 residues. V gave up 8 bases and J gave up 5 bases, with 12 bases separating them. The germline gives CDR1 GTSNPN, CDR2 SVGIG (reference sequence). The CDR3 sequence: CAGDPGTEAFF. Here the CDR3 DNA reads TGTGCCGGGGATCCAGGGACTGAAGCTTTCTTT.

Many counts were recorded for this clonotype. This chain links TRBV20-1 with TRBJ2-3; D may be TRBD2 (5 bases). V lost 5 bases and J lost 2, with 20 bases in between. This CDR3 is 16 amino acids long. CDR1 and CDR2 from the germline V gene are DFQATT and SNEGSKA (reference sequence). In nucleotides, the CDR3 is TGCAGTGCTGCGGGCCAGCGGAACTCCCACACAGATACGCAGTATTTT. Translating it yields CSAAGQRNSHTDTQYF.